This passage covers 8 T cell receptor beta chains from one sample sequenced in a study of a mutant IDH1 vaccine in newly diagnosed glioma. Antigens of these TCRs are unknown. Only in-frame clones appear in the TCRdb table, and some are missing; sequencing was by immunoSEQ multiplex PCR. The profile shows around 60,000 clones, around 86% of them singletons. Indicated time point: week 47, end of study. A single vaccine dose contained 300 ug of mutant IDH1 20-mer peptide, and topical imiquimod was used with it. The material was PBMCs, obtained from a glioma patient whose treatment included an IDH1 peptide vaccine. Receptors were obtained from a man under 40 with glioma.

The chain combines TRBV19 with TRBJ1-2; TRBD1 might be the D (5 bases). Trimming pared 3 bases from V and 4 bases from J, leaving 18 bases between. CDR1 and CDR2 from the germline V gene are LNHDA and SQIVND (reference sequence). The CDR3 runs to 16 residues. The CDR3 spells CASSIGEDRVPYGYTF. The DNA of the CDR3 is TGTGCCAGTAGTATTGGTGAAGACAGAGTGCCCTATGGCTACACCTTC.

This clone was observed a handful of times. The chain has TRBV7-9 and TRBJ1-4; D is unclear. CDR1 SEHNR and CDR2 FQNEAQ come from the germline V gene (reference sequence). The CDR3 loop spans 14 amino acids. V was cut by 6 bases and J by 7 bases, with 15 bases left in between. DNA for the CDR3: TGTGCCAGCAGTGGCGGTGGGCCATTTGAAAAACTGTTTTTT. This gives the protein CASSGGGPFEKLFF.

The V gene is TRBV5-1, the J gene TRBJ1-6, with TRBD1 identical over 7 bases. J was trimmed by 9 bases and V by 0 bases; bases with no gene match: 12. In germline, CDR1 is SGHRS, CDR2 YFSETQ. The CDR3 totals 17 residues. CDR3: CASSLGFSTGRSSPLHF. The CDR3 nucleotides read TGCGCCAGCAGCTTGGGGTTCTCGACAGGGCGCAGTTCACCCCTCCACTTT.

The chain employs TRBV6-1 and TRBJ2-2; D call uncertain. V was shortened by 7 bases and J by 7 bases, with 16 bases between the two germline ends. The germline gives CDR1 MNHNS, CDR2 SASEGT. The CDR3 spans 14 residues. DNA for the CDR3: TGTGCCAGCAAGGGTCTCTCCCGAGGCGGGGAGCTGTTTTTT. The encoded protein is CASKGLSRGGELFF.

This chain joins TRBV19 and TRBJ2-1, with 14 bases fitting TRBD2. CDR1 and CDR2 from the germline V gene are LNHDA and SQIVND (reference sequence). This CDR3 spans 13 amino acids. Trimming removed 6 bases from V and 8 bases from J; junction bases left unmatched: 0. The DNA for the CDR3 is TGTGCCAGTAGGGGACTAGCGGGGGATGAGCAGTTCTTC. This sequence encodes CASRGLAGDEQFF.

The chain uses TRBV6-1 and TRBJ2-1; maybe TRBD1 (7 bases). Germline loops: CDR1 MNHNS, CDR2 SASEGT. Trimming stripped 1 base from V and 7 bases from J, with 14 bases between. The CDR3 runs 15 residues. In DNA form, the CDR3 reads TGTGCCAGCAGTGAAGAGGGGGCAGGGGGGAATGAGCAGTTCTTC. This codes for CASSEEGAGGNEQFF.

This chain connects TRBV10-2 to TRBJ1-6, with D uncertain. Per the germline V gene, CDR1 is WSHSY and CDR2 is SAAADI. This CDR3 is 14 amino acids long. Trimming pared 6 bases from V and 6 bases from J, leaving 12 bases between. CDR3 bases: TGCGCCAGCAGCCTGGACGGGATTAATTCACCCCTCCACTTT. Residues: CASSLDGINSPLHF.

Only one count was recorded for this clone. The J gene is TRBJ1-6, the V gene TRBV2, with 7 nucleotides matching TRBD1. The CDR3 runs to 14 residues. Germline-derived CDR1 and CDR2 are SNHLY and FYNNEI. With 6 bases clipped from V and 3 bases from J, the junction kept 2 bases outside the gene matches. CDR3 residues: CASRQGGYNSPLHF. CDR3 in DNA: TGTGCCAGCAGGCAGGGGGGCTATAATTCACCCCTCCACTTT.